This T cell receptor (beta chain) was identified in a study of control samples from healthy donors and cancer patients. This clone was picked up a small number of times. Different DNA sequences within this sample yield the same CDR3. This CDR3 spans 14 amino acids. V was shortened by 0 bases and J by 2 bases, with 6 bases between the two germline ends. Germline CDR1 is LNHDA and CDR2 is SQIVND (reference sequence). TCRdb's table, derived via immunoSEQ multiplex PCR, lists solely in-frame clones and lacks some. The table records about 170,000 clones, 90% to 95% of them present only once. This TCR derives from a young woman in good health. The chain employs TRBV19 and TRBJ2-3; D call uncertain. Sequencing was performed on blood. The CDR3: CASSIDTATDTQYF. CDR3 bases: TGTGCCAGTAGTATAGATACGGCCACAGATACGCAGTATTTT.